These 4 T cell receptor beta chains came from one sample sequenced in a study of blood T cell repertoires in COVID-19. Generated by immunoSEQ multiplex PCR, the TCRdb table keeps only in-frame clones and is missing some. The data hold roughly 280,000 clones, with about nine tenths observed a single time. Specimen: PBMCs or T cells enriched from blood (not recorded which). These receptors came from a woman in her 50s who had recovered from COVID-19.

The V and J genes are TRBV28 and TRBJ1-6; 7 positions match TRBD1. CDR1 and CDR2 from the germline V gene are MDHEN and SYDVKM. Losses at the gene ends were 3 bases for V and 9 bases for J; bases not matched to a gene: 5. CDR3 length equals 14 residues. The DNA of the CDR3 is TGTGCCAGCAGTTTCGAACAGGGGTCTTCACCCCTCCACTTT. This translates into CASSFEQGSSPLHF. The entire variable domain, with the rest obtained from reference TRBV28 and TRBJ1-6, is as follows: DVKVTQSSRYLVKRTGEKVFLECVQDMDHENMFWYRQDPGLGLRLIYFSYDVKMKEKGDIPEGYSVSREKKERFSLILESASTNQTSMYLCASSFEQGSSPLHFGNGTRLTVT.

CDR3 region: CASSLGRGTNTEAFF. In DNA, the CDR3 is TGTGCCAGCAGCTTAGGGAGGGGAACGAACACTGAAGCTTTCTTT. The chain recombines TRBV7-6 with TRBJ1-1, with a possible D match to TRBD1 (5 bases). The CDR3 is 15 residues long. Trimming shortened V by 1 base and J by 1 base, and 10 bases separated the two germline ends. Germline assignment: CDR1 SGHVS and CDR2 FNYEAQ.

The V and J genes are TRBV7-3 and TRBJ1-1; D gene unclear. Germline CDR1 SGHTA, CDR2 FQGTGA. Between the trimmed V and J ends, which lost 5 bases and 4 bases, there was a span of 14 bases. The CDR3 is 14 residues long. Here the CDR3 DNA reads TGTGCCAGCAGCCCAGCTGGGGAGGGCACTGAAGCTTTCTTT. Protein product: CASSPAGEGTEAFF.

This chain uses TRBV30 with TRBJ2-4; TRBD2 matches 12 bases. V shed 5 bases and J 0 bases; nucleotides not matched to a gene: 8. This CDR3 is built from 17 residues. The germline CDR1 and CDR2 sequences are GTSNPN and SVGIG (reference sequence). The CDR3 loop reads CAWAPPTSGRAKNIQYF. The CDR3, as DNA: TGTGCCTGGGCCCCCCCGACTAGCGGGAGAGCCAAAAACATTCAGTACTTC. Variable domain in full (rest from reference TRBV30 and TRBJ2-4): SQTIHQWPATLVQPVGSPLSLECTVEGTSNPNLYWYRQAAGRGLQLLFYSVGIGQISSEVPQNLSASRPQDRQFILSSKKLLLSDSGFYLCAWAPPTSGRAKNIQYFGAGTRLSVL.